These 13 T cell receptor beta chains were sequenced from one sample in a study of CD8 T cells in ankylosing spondylitis. MiXCR, run by TCRdb on the 5' RACE reads, gives a single entry per CDR3 protein. This table holds some 220,000 distinct CDR3 sequences, approximately 8% found once. Sequencing was done on a sample of blood, either unsorted or a sorted T cell fraction (not recorded which). Receptors originate from a female donor with ankylosing spondylitis or in good health (not recorded which).

The V gene is TRBV29-1, the J gene TRBJ2-5; 7 positions agree with TRBD2. The J segment lost 5 bases and the V segment lost 6 bases, leaving 9 bases of the junction unmatched. Germline V gives CDR1 SQVTM, CDR2 ANQGSEA. The CDR3 runs to 13 residues. The CDR3 region is CSVTSGGGETQYF. CDR3 DNA: TGCAGCGTGACGTCGGGAGGAGGGGAGACCCAGTACTTC.

This clonotype turned up a few times. The chain carries TRBV25-1 and TRBJ1-5; 9 bases are shared with TRBD1. Germline values: CDR1 MGHDK, CDR2 SYGVNS. J lost 4 bases, V lost 2 bases, and 0 bases had no gene match. CDR3 size: 14 residues. The CDR3 DNA is TGTGCCAGCAGTGAAGGGACAGGGAATCAGCCCCAGCATTTT. Translation gives CASSEGTGNQPQHF.

This clonotype was seen repeatedly, ten times or more. This chain links TRBV5-1 with TRBJ2-7; 10 bases agree with TRBD1. After removal of 6 bases from V and 1 base from J, the junction contained 13 bases not matched to a gene. The V gene's germline CDR1 is SGHRS and CDR2 YFSETQ. This CDR3 contains 17 residues. CDR3 region: CASTSEGQGVGSYEQYF. In DNA, the CDR3 is TGCGCCAGCACCTCGGAAGGACAGGGGGTGGGATCCTACGAGCAGTACTTC. Based on the CDR3 plus reference TRBV5-1 and TRBJ2-7, the full variable domain is KAGVTQTPRYLIKTRGQQVTLSCSPISGHRSVSWYQQTPGQGLQFLFEYFSETQRNKGNFPGRFSGRQFSNSRSEMNVSTLELGDSALYLCASTSEGQGVGSYEQYFGPGTRLTVT.

The J gene is TRBJ2-5, the V gene TRBV19; 9 bases match TRBD1. From germline, CDR1 is LNHDA and CDR2 SQIVND (reference sequence). The CDR3 extends over 14 amino acids. V lost 7 bases, J lost 2 bases, and 5 bases stayed unmatched. This CDR3 reads CASTGGTGQETQYF. For the CDR3, the DNA is TGTGCCAGTACCGGGGGGACAGGGCAAGAGACCCAGTACTTC.

This clonotype was counted many times. The gene calls are TRBV20-1 and TRBJ2-1, with TRBD2 identical over 9 bases. Losses at the gene ends were 5 bases for V and 0 bases for J; bases not matched to a gene: 2. Germline loops: CDR1 DFQATT, CDR2 SNEGSKA (reference sequence). The CDR3 runs to 14 residues. CDR3 sequence (DNA): TGCAGTGCTGTAGCGGGAGTCTCCTACAATGAGCAGTTCTTC. Translation: CSAVAGVSYNEQFF.

This clonotype has at least ten counts. This sequence joins TRBV24-1 and TRBJ2-1; 9 bases align to TRBD2. CDR1 and CDR2 (germline): KGHDR, SFDVKD. The CDR3 has 17 amino acids. The ends lost 3 bases at V and 6 bases at J; junction bases unmatched: 11. CDR3 nucleotide sequence: TGTGCCACCAGTGATACGGCTAGCGGGAATGAGATCAATGAGCAGTTCTTC. Amino acid sequence: CATSDTASGNEINEQFF.

This clonotype was observed a few times. The chain joins TRBV19 to TRBJ1-2; D may be TRBD1 (6 bases). The CDR3 runs 12 residues. Germline V gives CDR1 LNHDA, CDR2 SQIVND (reference sequence). Deletions cut 7 bases from V and 6 bases from J, with 12 bases between. The CDR3 DNA sequence: TGTGCCAGTACAACAGGGAGGGATGGCTACACCTTC. It is translated as CASTTGRDGYTF. Supplemented by reference TRBV19 and TRBJ1-2, the full variable domain reads DGGITQSPKYLFRKEGQNVTLSCEQNLNHDAMYWYRQDPGQGLRLIYYSQIVNDFQKGDIAEGYSVSREKKESFPLTVTSAQKNPTAFYLCASTTGRDGYTFGSGTRLTVV.

This clonotype was seen repeatedly, ten times or more. The J gene is TRBJ1-1, the V gene TRBV5-6; D not certain. V shed 2 bases and J shed 5 bases, with 16 bases lying between them. CDR3 size: 15 residues. Germline CDR1 is SGHDT and CDR2 is YYEEEE. In DNA, the CDR3 is TGTGCCAGCAGCTTCTGGACCCTTTTGGCGACTGAAGCTTTCTTT. Residues: CASSFWTLLATEAFF.

Concerning this clonotype itself: A clone one base away is much larger, so this may be a read error. This chain joins TRBV24-1 and TRBJ2-2; tentatively, D is TRBD2 (5 bases). The CDR3 sequence is 14 residues long. The V end was cut by 12 bases, the J end by 0 bases, with 13 bases between. CDR1 is KGHDR and CDR2 is SFDVKD in the germline V gene. This CDR3 is CASKGSSNTGELFF. CDR3 coding DNA: TGTGCCTCCAAAGGGAGTTCGAACACCGGGGAGCTGTTTTTT.

Comments on this clonotype: This sequence may be a read error, since a much larger clone differs from it by one base. V gene TRBV2 combines with J gene TRBJ1-2, with TRBD1 identical over 10 bases. The germline V gene has CDR1 SNHLY and CDR2 FYNNEI. Trimming removed 3 bases from V and 12 bases from J; junction bases left unmatched: 7. There are 13 residues in the CDR3. CDR3 DNA sequence: TGTGCCAGCAGTGATTTGACAGGGGGCGCGCACACCTTC. Residues: CASSDLTGGAHTF.

At least ten counts were recorded for this clonotype. V gene TRBV21-1 combines with J gene TRBJ2-7; the DNA was not compared with TRBD1, the D call given in the table. TRBV21-1 counts as a pseudogene. The CDR3 spans 16 residues. CDR3 region: CASSTKTGFPSYEQYF. The CDR3 nucleotides read TGTGCCAGCAGCACCAAGACAGGGTTCCCTTCCTACGAGCAGTACTTC.

This clonotype was counted at least ten times. The chain employs TRBV3-1 and TRBJ1-1; 9 bases are a match to TRBD1. This CDR3 comprises 14 residues. The V gene end was trimmed by 4 bases and the J gene end by 5 bases; junction bases not matched to a gene: 5. Germline values: CDR1 LGHDT, CDR2 YNNKEL (reference sequence). The CDR3 is CASSLPGTGTEAFF. The CDR3 DNA reads as TGTGCCAGCAGCCTGCCAGGGACAGGGACTGAAGCTTTCTTT.

This clonotype was seen repeatedly, ten times or more. The CDR3 reads CASNEVAEGETQYF. The DNA of the CDR3 is TGTGCCAGCAACGAGGTCGCCGAGGGGGAGACCCAGTACTTC. The chain uses TRBV6-1 and TRBJ2-5, with D tentatively TRBD1 or TRBD2 (5 bases each). Germline V gene data show CDR1 as MNHNS and CDR2 as SASEGT. V lost 7 bases to trimming and J lost 5 bases, with 17 bases between them. There are 14 residues in the CDR3.